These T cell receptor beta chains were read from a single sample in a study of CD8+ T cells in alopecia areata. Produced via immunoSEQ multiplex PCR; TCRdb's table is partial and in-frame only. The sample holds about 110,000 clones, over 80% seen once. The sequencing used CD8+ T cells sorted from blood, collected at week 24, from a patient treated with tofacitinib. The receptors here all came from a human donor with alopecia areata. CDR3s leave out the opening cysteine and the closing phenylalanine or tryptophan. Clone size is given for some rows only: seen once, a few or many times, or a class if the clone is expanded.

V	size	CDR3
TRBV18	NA	ASSLSRGAGTGDSDTQY
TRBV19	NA	ASSATSGGPYEQY
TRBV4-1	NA	ASSPASFGYEQY
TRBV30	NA	AADRGPDEKLF
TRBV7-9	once	ASSFGGSTYEQY
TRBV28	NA	ASKLGTGFVETQY
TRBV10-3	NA	AISELGAGLQETQY
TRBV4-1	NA	ASSQDHEQY
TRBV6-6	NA	ASTYSTEAF
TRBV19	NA	ASTPGYGGGETQY
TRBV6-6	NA	ASSPGNEQF
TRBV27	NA	ASSSRQGTRDEQY
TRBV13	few	ASSPSGEASYEQY
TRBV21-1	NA	ASSTQERGGRFSSYEQY
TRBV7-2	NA	ASSLVFRAHYGYT
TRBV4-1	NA	ASSSTGREQY
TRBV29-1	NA	SVQGNTEAF
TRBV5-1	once	ASRDTDTQY
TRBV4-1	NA	ASSRLAGGPIEQF
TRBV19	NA	ASSIRLETEAF
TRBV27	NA	ASRGLAGEVGTDTQY
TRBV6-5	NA	ASSLGTVNTDTQY
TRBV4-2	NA	ASSQWTGTGGYT
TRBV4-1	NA	ASSPQPQGQGIHEQY
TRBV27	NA	ASSITGTTGELF
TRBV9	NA	ASSYSSSTDTQY
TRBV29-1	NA	SGKQKPYNEQF
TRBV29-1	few	SVVVTGKNEQY
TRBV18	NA	ASSPTPLAGALGDTQY
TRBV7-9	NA	ASSPPLQGAGEQY
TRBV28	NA	ASSIPTSGDFYEQY